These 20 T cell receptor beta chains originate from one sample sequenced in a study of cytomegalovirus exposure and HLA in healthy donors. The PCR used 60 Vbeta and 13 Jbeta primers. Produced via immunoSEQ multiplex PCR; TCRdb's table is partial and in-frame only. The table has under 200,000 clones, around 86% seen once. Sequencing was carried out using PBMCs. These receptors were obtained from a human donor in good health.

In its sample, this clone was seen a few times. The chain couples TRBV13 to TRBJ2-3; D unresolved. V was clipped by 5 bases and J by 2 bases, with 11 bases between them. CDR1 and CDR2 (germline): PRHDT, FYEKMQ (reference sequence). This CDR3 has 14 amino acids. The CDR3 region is CASSLKYNTDTQYF. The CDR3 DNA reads TGTGCCAGCAGCCTAAAGTATAACACAGATACGCAGTATTTT.

CDR3 sequence (DNA): TGTGCCAGCAGCGCCCCCAGGGTAGCGGGGGAAAGAAATGAGCAGTTCTTC. It is translated as CASSAPRVAGERNEQFF. This chain links TRBV14 with TRBJ2-1; 9 nucleotides match TRBD2. Looked up from germline, CDR1 is SGHDN and CDR2 is FVKESK. The CDR3 is 17 amino acids. V was clipped by 5 bases and J by 7 bases; unmatched bases: 15. The full variable domain, its missing parts supplied by reference TRBV14 and TRBJ2-1, is EAGVTQFPSHSVIEKGQTVTLRCDPISGHDNLYWYRRVMGKEIKFLLHFVKESKQDESGMPNNRFLAERTGGTYSTLKVQPAELEDSGVYFCASSAPRVAGERNEQFFGPGTRLTVL.

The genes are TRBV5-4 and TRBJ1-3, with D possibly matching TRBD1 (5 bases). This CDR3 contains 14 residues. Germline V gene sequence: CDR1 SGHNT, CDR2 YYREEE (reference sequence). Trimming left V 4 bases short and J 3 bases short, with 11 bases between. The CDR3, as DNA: TGTGCCAGCAGCCCGGGGGGATATGGAAACACCATATATTTT. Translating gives CASSPGGYGNTIYF.

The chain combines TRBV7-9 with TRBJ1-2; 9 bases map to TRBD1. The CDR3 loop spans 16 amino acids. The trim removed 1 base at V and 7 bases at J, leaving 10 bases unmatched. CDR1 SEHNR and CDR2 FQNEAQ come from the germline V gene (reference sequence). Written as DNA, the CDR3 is TGTGCCAGCAGCTTAGGGACCTCCGGGACAGGGTCTGGCTACACCTTC. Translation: CASSLGTSGTGSGYTF.

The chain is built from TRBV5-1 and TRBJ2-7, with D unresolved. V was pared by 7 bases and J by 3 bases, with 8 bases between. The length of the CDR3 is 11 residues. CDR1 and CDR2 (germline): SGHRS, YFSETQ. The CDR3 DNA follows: TGCGCCAGCGGTACAGACTACGAGCAGTACTTC. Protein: CASGTDYEQYF.

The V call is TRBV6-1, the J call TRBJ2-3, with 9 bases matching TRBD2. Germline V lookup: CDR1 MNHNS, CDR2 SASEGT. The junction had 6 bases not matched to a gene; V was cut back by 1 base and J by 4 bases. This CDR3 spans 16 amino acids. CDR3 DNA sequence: TGTGCCAGCAGTGAAGGTAGCGGGGGACGTGCAGATACGCAGTATTTT. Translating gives CASSEGSGGRADTQYF.

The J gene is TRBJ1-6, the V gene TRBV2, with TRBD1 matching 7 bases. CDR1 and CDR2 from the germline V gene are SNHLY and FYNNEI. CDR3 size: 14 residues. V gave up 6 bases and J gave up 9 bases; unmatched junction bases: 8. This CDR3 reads CASRGTGESSPLHF. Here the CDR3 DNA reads TGTGCCAGCAGGGGTACAGGGGAAAGTTCACCCCTCCACTTT. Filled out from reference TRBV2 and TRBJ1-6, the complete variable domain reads EPEVTQTPSHQVTQMGQEVILRCVPISNHLYFYWYRQILGQKVEFLVSFYNNEISEKSEIFDDQFSVERPDGSNFTLKIRSTKLEDSAMYFCASRGTGESSPLHFGNGTRLTVT.

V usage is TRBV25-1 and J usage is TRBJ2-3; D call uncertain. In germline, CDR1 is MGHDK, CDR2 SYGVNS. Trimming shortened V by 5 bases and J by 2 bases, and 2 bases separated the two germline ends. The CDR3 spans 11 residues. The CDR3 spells CASSHTDTQYF. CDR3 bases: TGTGCCAGCAGTCACACAGATACGCAGTATTTT.

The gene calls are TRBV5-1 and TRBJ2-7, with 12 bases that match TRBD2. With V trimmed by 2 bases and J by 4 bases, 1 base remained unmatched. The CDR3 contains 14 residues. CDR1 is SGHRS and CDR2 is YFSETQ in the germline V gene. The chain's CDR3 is CASSFGLAGYEQYF. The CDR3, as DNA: TGCGCCAGCAGCTTCGGACTAGCGGGGTACGAGCAGTACTTC. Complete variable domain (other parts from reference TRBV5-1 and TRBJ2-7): KAGVTQTPRYLIKTRGQQVTLSCSPISGHRSVSWYQQTPGQGLQFLFEYFSETQRNKGNFPGRFSGRQFSNSRSEMNVSTLELGDSALYLCASSFGLAGYEQYFGPGTRLTVT.

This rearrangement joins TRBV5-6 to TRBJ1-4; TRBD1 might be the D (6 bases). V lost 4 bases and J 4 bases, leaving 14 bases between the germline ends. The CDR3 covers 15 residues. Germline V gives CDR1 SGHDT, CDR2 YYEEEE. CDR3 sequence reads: CASSLRTEINEKLFF. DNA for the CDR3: TGTGCCAGCAGCCTAAGGACAGAGATTAATGAAAAACTGTTTTTT. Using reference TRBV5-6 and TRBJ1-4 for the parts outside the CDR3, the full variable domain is DAGVTQSPTHLIKTRGQQVTLRCSPKSGHDTVSWYQQALGQGPQFIFQYYEEEERQRGNFPDRFSGHQFPNYSSELNVNALLLGDSALYLCASSLRTEINEKLFFGSGTQLSVL.

The CDR3 here is CASSDRGQPSYGYTF. Here the CDR3 DNA reads TGTGCCAGCAGTGACAGGGGACAGCCGTCCTATGGCTACACCTTC. This chain connects TRBV6-4 to TRBJ1-2, with 7 bases identical to TRBD1. The CDR3 has 15 amino acids. The trim removed 2 bases at V and 4 bases at J, leaving 7 bases unmatched. Germline V gene lookup returns CDR1 MRHNA and CDR2 SNTAGT.

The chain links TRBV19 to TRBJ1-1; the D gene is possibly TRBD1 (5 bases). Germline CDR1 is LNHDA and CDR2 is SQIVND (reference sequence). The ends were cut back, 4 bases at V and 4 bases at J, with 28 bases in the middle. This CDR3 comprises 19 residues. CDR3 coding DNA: TGTGCCAGTAGTACTAAACCGGGACCCAGGGAGGTAACGTCCACTGAAGCTTTCTTT. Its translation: CASSTKPGPREVTSTEAFF.

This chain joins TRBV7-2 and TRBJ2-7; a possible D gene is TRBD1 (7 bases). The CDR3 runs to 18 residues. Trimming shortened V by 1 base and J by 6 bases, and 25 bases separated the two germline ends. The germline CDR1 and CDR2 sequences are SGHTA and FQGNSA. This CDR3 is CASSLGRAQGTIRCEQYF. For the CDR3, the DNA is TGTGCCAGCAGCTTAGGGAGGGCACAGGGGACAATAAGGTGCGAGCAGTACTTC.

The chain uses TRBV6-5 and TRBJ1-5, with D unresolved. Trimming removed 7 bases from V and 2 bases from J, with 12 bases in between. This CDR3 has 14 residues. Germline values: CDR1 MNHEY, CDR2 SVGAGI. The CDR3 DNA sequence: TGTGCCAGCAATCCCGTCCGGGGCAATCAGCCCCAGCATTTT. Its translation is CASNPVRGNQPQHF.

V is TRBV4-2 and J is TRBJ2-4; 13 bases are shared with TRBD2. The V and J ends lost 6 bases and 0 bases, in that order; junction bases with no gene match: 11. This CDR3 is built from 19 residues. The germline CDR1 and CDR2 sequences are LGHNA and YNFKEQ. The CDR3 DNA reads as TGTGCCAGCAGTCGAGGACTAGCGGGGGCCAATATAGCCAAAAACATTCAGTACTTC. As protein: CASSRGLAGANIAKNIQYF.

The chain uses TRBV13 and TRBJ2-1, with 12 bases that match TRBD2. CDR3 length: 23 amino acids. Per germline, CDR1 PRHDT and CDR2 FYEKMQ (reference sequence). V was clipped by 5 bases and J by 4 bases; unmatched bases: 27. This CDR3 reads CASSRNSRVLAGGPTAPYNEQFF. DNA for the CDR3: TGTGCCAGCAGCCGAAATAGCAGAGTACTAGCGGGGGGACCGACGGCCCCTTACAATGAGCAGTTCTTC.

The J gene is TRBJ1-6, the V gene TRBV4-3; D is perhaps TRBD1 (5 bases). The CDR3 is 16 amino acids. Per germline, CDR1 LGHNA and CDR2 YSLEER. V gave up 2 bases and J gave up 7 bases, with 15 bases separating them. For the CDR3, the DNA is TGCGCCAGCAGCCAACCCGGGGGTAGCGGGAATTCACCCCTCCACTTT. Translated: CASSQPGGSGNSPLHF.

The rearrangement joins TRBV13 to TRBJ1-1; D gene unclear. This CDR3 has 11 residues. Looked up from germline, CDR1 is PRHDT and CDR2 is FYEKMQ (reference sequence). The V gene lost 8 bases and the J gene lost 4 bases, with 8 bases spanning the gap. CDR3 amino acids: CASEAGTEAFF. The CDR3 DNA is TGTGCCAGCGAGGCGGGCACTGAAGCTTTCTTT. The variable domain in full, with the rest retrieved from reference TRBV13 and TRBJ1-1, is AAGVIQSPRHLIKEKRETATLKCYPIPRHDTVYWYQQGPGQDPQFLISFYEKMQSDKGSIPDRFSAQQFSDYHSELNMSSLELGDSALYFCASEAGTEAFFGQGTRLTVV.

CDR3 sequence: CASSVVGGHEQYF. The CDR3 DNA follows: TGTGCCAGCAGCGTCGTGGGGGGGCACGAGCAGTACTTC. J is TRBJ2-7 and V is TRBV27; D perhaps matches TRBD2 (7 bases). This CDR3 contains 13 residues. The V end lost 6 bases, the J end lost 5 bases, and 14 bases lay between the germline ends. Germline CDR1 MNHEY, CDR2 SMNVEV (reference sequence).

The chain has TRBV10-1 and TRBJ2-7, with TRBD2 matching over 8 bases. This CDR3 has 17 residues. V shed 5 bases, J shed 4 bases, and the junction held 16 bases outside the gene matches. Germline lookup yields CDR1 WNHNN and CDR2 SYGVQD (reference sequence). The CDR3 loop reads CASSPRYPRGGRYEQYF. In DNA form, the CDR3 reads TGCGCCAGCAGTCCGAGATATCCTCGGGGGGGCCGATACGAGCAGTACTTC.